What follows are 19 T cell receptor beta chains derived from one specimen sequenced in a study of T cells in Graves' hyperthyroidism and ophthalmopathy. RNA transcripts served as the template for amplifying TCR beta CDR3 regions. With the HTBI primer set, the TCR CDR3 went through a first round of RT-PCR. TCRdb re-called the multiplex PCR reads through MiXCR, storing one row per CDR3 protein. The sample lists approximately 690,000 distinct CDR3 sequences, 13% to 15% occurring once. Sequencing was performed on blood. These receptors came from a woman between 45 and 65 years old with Graves' ophthalmopathy.

This clonotype was counted only a few times. V and J are TRBV12-3 or TRBV12-4 and TRBJ1-6; 7 nucleotides align to TRBD1. J lost 7 bases, V lost 6 bases, and 9 bases had no gene match. The CDR3 is 15 amino acids. The chain's CDR3 is CASRRDRAENSPLHF. The CDR3 region has the DNA TGTGCCAGCAGAAGAGACAGGGCTGAAAATTCACCCCTCCACTTT.

This clonotype was picked up many times. The chain has TRBV7-2 and TRBJ1-1; D call uncertain. V was cut by 4 bases and J by 1 base, with 7 bases left in between. The length of the CDR3 is 13 residues. Germline V lookup: CDR1 SGHTA, CDR2 FQGNSA. Here the CDR3 DNA reads TGTGCCAGCAGCTCGGACCAGAACACTGAAGCTTTCTTT. It yields the protein CASSSDQNTEAFF.

The V call is TRBV3-1, the J call TRBJ2-3; D unresolved. Trimming removed 0 bases from V and 1 base from J, with 11 bases in between. Germline loops: CDR1 LGHDT, CDR2 YNNKEL (reference sequence). This CDR3 comprises 16 residues. CDR3 bases: TGTGCCAGCAGCCAAGATCAACCCAAGCGCACAGATACGCAGTATTTT. Translated: CASSQDQPKRTDTQYF.

This clonotype has a count of ten or more. The chain carries TRBV5-1 and TRBJ2-7, with 12 bases identical to TRBD1. Per germline, CDR1 SGHRS and CDR2 YFSETQ. V gave up 5 bases and J gave up 5 bases; unmatched junction bases: 5. The CDR3 has 14 residues. CDR3 amino acids: CASRPGQGAHEQYF. The CDR3 DNA sequence: TGCGCCAGCAGACCGGGACAGGGGGCCCACGAGCAGTACTTC.

The sample holds many counts of this clonotype. The chain recombines TRBV5-6 with TRBJ2-1, with 12 nucleotides matching TRBD2. The CDR3 runs to 18 residues. Trimming cost V 4 bases and J 8 bases; bases outside gene matches: 16. CDR1 and CDR2 (germline): SGHDT, YYEEEE. CDR3 coding DNA: TGTGCCAGCAGCCCGGAGTGGTCTAGCGGGAGGGAAGGCGATGAGCAGTTCTTC. Translating gives CASSPEWSSGREGDEQFF.

In this sample, this clonotype turned up a few times. This rearrangement joins TRBV5-5 to TRBJ1-6; the D gene is possibly TRBD1 (6 bases). The CDR3 consists of 14 residues. Germline V gene data show CDR1 as SGHKS and CDR2 as YYEKEE (reference sequence). V was shortened by 3 bases and J by 8 bases, with 12 bases between the two germline ends. In nucleotides, the CDR3 is TGTGCCAGCAGCTCGACAGGCATGTATTCACCCCTCCACTTT. This codes for CASSSTGMYSPLHF.

This clonotype occurred many times. The CDR3: CASSLVPGVLNTGELFF. The CDR3 coding sequence is TGTGCCAGCAGCTTAGTTCCAGGGGTCTTAAACACCGGGGAGCTGTTTTTT. The chain couples TRBV7-2 to TRBJ2-2, with a tentative D call TRBD1 (6 bases). In germline, CDR1 is SGHTA, CDR2 FQGNSA. There are 17 residues in the CDR3. Trimming left V 1 base short and J 2 bases short, with 14 bases between.

The chain is built from TRBV7-6 and TRBJ2-3; D gene unclear. Per germline, CDR1 SGHVS and CDR2 FNYEAQ. Trimming removed 3 bases from V and 5 bases from J, with 12 bases in between. This CDR3 has 14 residues. CDR3 region: CASSLGRPEDTQYF. CDR3 DNA: TGTGCCAGCAGCTTGGGCCGTCCGGAAGATACGCAGTATTTT.

Notes on this clonotype: Sequence at one end of the junction differs from germline and may be a read error. The V and J genes are TRBV27 and TRBJ2-2; a weak D match, TRBD2 (5 bases). The CDR3 has 16 amino acids. The germline CDR1 and CDR2 sequences are MNHEY and SMNVEV (reference sequence). For the CDR3, the DNA is TGTGCCAGCAGATTTACCGCACAGCTGATCACCGGGGATCTGTTTTTT. It specifies CASRFTAQLITGDLFF.

This clonotype was seen ten or more times. This chain connects TRBV7-6 to TRBJ2-2; D remains unclear. This CDR3 contains 13 residues. Germline V lookup: CDR1 SGHVS, CDR2 FNYEAQ. Trimming took 5 bases from V and 4 from J, leaving 8 bases between them. CDR3 DNA sequence: TGTGCCAGCAGCCTCCCCGTCACCGGGGAGCTGTTTTTT. Protein sequence: CASSLPVTGELFF.

V and J are TRBV20-1 and TRBJ2-1, with 10 bases fitting TRBD2. Germline loops: CDR1 DFQATT, CDR2 SNEGSKA (reference sequence). V lost 0 bases, J lost 7 bases, and 6 bases stayed unmatched. The CDR3 spans 15 residues. The CDR3 loop reads CSARDLLAGRNEQFF. CDR3 nucleotides: TGCAGTGCTAGAGATTTACTAGCGGGAAGGAATGAGCAGTTCTTC.

This clonotype has at least ten counts. This chain connects TRBV30 to TRBJ2-5; TRBD1 might be the D (7 bases). Per the germline V gene, CDR1 is GTSNPN and CDR2 is SVGIG (reference sequence). With 3 bases removed from V and 4 bases from J, the gap between germline ends came to 18 bases. The CDR3 covers 15 residues. The CDR3 spells CAWSLQGGIRETQYF. The CDR3 DNA is TGTGCCTGGAGCCTGCAGGGGGGCATTCGAGAGACCCAGTACTTC. Filled out from reference TRBV30 and TRBJ2-5, the complete variable domain reads SQTIHQWPATLVQPVGSPLSLECTVEGTSNPNLYWYRQAAGRGLQLLFYSVGIGQISSEVPQNLSASRPQDRQFILSSKKLLLSDSGFYLCAWSLQGGIRETQYFGPGTRLLVL.

This clonotype has at least ten counts. CDR3 nucleotides: TGTGCCTGGAGTGTAGGTAGCGGATACACAGATACGCAGTATTTT. Protein: CAWSVGSGYTDTQYF. This chain connects TRBV30 to TRBJ2-3, with a possible D match to TRBD2 (6 bases). The CDR3 covers 15 residues. With 0 bases removed from V and 2 bases from J, the gap between germline ends came to 12 bases. Germline CDR1 GTSNPN, CDR2 SVGIG (reference sequence). The full variable domain, with the rest looked up from reference TRBV30 and TRBJ2-3, is SQTIHQWPATLVQPVGSPLSLECTVEGTSNPNLYWYRQAAGRGLQLLFYSVGIGQISSEVPQNLSASRPQDRQFILSSKKLLLSDSGFYLCAWSVGSGYTDTQYFGPGTRLTVL.

This clonotype was seen many times. The chain couples TRBV12-5 to TRBJ2-1, with TRBD2 matching over 9 bases. V lost 0 bases and J lost 4; bases outside the gene matches: 10. The germline V gene has CDR1 LGHNT and CDR2 FRNRAP. The CDR3 loop spans 18 amino acids. CDR3 DNA: TGTGCTAGTGGTTTGGTAGGCGCGGGAGGGCCTGTTTACAATGAGCAGTTCTTC. The encoded protein is CASGLVGAGGPVYNEQFF.

This clonotype appeared many times. The chain carries TRBV7-2 and TRBJ1-2, with D maybe TRBD1 (6 bases). The CDR3 is made up of 14 amino acids. Germline lookup yields CDR1 SGHTA and CDR2 FQGNSA. The V end was cut by 5 bases, the J end by 8 bases, with 18 bases between. CDR3 coding DNA: TGTGCCAGCAGCCCACCCGCGACAGGTTCGGGCTACACCTTC. Protein: CASSPPATGSGYTF.

This chain links TRBV11-2 with TRBJ2-5; 12 bases are shared with TRBD2. This CDR3 has 15 amino acids. Trimming cost V 5 bases and J 5 bases; bases outside gene matches: 6. Per germline, CDR1 SGHAT and CDR2 FQNNGV. The CDR3 reads CASSTGLAGYETQYF. CDR3 DNA sequence: TGTGCCAGCAGCACAGGACTAGCGGGATATGAGACCCAGTACTTC.

CDR3 DNA sequence: TGTGCCAGCAGCAGCCTTGGGACGGGCACTGAAGCTTTCTTT. Protein: CASSSLGTGTEAFF. The V gene is TRBV6-4, the J gene TRBJ1-1; a possible D gene is TRBD1 (5 bases). The CDR3 spans 14 residues. V lost 6 bases to trimming and J lost 4 bases, with 15 bases between them. Germline CDR1 is MRHNA and CDR2 is SNTAGT.

This clonotype was found many times. The V gene is TRBV30, the J gene TRBJ2-3; no reliable D call. Trimming removed 4 bases at V and 0 bases at J, with 8 bases between. The CDR3 is 13 amino acids. The germline gives CDR1 GTSNPN, CDR2 SVGIG (reference sequence). The CDR3 DNA reads TGTGCCTGGACGGTCGGCAGCACAGATACGCAGTATTTT. Translated: CAWTVGSTDTQYF.

Many counts were recorded for this clonotype. V gene TRBV6-2 or TRBV6-3 combines with J gene TRBJ2-2; 7 nucleotides match TRBD2. Germline V gene sequence: CDR1 MNHEY, CDR2 SVGEGT. The CDR3 covers 17 residues. V trimming: 7 bases; J trimming: 1 base; junction bases outside the gene matches: 12. CDR3 in amino acids: CASIGFRDYQNTGELFF. CDR3 sequence (DNA): TGTGCCAGCATTGGGTTTAGGGACTATCAGAACACCGGGGAGCTGTTTTTT.